This T cell receptor (beta chain) was captured in a study of cytomegalovirus exposure and HLA in healthy donors. Germline V gene lookup returns CDR1 MNHEY and CDR2 SVGAGI. CDR3 length equals 14 residues. V lost 2 bases to trimming and J lost 6 bases, with 13 bases between them. PCR was performed using 60 Vbeta and 13 Jbeta primers. The assay was immunoSEQ multiplex PCR, and TCRdb's table has in-frame clones only and misses some. The table lists 120,000 to 150,000 clones. V and J are TRBV6-5 and TRBJ1-1; D might be TRBD1 (5 bases). Sequences were obtained from PBMCs. This clonotype was sampled from a man aged 40-50 years in good health and CMV-seronegative. The CDR3 DNA reads TGTGCCAGCAGTTACGGGCTACCGGGGGCTGAAGCTTTCTTT. Translated: CASSYGLPGAEAFF.